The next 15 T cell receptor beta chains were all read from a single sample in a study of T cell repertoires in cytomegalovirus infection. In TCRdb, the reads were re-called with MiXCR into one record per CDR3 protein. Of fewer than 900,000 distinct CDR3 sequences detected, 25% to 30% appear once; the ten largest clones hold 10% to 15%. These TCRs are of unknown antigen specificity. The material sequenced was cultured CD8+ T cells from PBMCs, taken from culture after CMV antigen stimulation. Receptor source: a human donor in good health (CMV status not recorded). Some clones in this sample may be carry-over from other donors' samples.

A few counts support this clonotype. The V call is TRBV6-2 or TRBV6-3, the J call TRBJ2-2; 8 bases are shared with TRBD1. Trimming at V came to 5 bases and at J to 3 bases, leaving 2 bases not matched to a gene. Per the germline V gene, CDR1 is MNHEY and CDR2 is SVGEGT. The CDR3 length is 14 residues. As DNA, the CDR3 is TGTGCCAGCAGTCCGGACAGGGACACCGGGGAGCTGTTTTTT. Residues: CASSPDRDTGELFF.

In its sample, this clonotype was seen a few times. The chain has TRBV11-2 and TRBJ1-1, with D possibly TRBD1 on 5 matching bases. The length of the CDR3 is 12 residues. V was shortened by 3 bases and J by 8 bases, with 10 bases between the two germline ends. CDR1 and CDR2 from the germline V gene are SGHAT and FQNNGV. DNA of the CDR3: TGTGCCAGCAGCTTCGTCCGGACAGAAGCTTTCTTT. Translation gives CASSFVRTEAFF.

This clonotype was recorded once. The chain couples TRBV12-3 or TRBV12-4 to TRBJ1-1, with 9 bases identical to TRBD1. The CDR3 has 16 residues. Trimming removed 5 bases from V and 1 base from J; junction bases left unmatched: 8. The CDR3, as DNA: TGTGCCAGCAGTCCCGACAGGGGGGGATGGAACACTGAAGCTTTCTTT. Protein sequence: CASSPDRGGWNTEAFF.

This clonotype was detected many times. The CDR3 reads CASSYGENTEAFF. The CDR3 DNA follows: TGTGCCAGCAGCTACGGAGAAAACACTGAAGCTTTCTTT. This chain joins TRBV6-2 or TRBV6-3 and TRBJ1-1; D call uncertain. This CDR3 has 13 amino acids. Per germline, CDR1 MNHEY and CDR2 SVGEGT. Deletions cut 6 bases from V and 2 bases from J, with 10 bases between.

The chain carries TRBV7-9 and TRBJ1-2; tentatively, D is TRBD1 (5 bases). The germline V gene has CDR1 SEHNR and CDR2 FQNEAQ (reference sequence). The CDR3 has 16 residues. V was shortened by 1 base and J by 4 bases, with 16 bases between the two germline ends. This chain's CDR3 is CASSLGQIGVVYGYTF. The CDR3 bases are TGTGCCAGCAGCTTAGGCCAAATAGGGGTGGTCTATGGCTACACCTTC.

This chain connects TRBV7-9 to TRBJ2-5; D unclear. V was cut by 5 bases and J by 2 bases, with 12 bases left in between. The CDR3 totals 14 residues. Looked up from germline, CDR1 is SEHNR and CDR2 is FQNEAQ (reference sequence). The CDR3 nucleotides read TGTGCCAGCAGCCTCCCGCGGCGGCAAGAGACCCAGTACTTC. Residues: CASSLPRRQETQYF.

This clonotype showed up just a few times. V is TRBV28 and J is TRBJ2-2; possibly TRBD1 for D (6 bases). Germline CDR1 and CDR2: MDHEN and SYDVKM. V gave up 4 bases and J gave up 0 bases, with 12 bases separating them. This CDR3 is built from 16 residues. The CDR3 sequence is CASSSYRDANTGELFF. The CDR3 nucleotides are TGTGCCAGCAGTTCCTACAGGGATGCGAACACCGGGGAGCTGTTTTTT.

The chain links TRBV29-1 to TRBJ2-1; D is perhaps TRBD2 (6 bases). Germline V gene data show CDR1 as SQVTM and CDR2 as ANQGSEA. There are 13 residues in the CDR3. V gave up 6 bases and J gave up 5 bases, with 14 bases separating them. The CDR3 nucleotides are TGCAGCGTCGCCGGGGGAAGGAACAATGAGCAGTTCTTC. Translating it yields CSVAGGRNNEQFF.

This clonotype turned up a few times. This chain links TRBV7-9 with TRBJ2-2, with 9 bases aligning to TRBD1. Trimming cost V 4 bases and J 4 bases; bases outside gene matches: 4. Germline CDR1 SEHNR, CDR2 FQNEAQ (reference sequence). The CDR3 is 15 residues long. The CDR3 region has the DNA TGTGCCAGCAGCTCCGGGACAGGGATCACCGGGGAGCTGTTTTTT. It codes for CASSSGTGITGELFF.

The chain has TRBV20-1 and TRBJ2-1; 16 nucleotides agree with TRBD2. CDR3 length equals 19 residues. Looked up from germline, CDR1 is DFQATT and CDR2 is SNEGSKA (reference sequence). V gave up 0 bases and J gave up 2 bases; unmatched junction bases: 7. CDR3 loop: CSARDGGLAGGPPYNEQFF. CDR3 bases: TGCAGTGCTAGAGATGGGGGACTAGCGGGGGGGCCCCCCTACAATGAGCAGTTCTTC.

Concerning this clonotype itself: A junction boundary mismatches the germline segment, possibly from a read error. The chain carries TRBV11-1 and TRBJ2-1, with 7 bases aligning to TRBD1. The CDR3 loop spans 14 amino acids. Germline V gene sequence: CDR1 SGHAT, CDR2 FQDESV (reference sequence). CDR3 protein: CGSSLVRGRNEQFF. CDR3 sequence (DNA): TGTGGCAGCAGCTTAGTAAGGGGGCGTAATGAGCAGTTCTTC. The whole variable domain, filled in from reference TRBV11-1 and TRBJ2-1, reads EAEVAQSPRYKITEKSQAVAFWCDPISGHATLYWYRQILGQGPELLVQFQDESVVDDSQLPKDRFSAERLKGVDSTLKIQPAELGDSAMYLCGSSLVRGRNEQFFGPGTRLTVL.

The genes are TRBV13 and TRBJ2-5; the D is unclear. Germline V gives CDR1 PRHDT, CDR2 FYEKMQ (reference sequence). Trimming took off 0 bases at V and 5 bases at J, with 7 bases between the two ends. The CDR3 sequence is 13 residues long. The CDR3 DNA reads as TGTGCCAGCAGCTTAGGCGCGAAGGAGACCCAGTACTTC. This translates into CASSLGAKETQYF.

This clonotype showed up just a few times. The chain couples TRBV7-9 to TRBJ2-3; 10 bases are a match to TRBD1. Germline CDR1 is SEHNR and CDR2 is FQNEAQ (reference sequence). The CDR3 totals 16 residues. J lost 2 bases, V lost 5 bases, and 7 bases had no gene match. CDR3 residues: CASSVDRGPSTDTQYF. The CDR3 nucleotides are TGTGCCAGCAGCGTAGACAGGGGGCCGTCCACAGATACGCAGTATTTT.

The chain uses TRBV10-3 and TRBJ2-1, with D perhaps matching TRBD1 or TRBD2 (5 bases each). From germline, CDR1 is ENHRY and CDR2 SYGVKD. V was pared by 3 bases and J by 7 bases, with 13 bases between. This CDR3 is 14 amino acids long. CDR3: CAISDPDWGNEQFF. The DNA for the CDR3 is TGTGCCATCAGTGACCCTGACTGGGGGAATGAGCAGTTCTTC.

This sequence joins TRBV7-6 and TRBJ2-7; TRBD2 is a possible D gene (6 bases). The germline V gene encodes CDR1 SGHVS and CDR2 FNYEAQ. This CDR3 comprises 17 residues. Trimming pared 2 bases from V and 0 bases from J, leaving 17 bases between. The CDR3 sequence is CASSLNGPGDFSYEQYF. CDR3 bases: TGTGCCAGCAGCTTAAATGGTCCTGGGGACTTCTCCTACGAGCAGTACTTC.